The entry that follows covers one T cell receptor beta chain sequence. The record originates from a study of blood T cell repertoires in COVID-19. V lost 0 bases, J lost 0 bases, and 13 bases lay in between. CDR1 is SGHRS and CDR2 is YFSETQ in the germline V gene. The CDR3 spans 17 residues. Assay: immunoSEQ multiplex PCR; the TCRdb copy retains only in-frame clones and omits some. There are roughly 52,000 clones in the sample; more than 80% occur only once, and roughly 20% lies in the top ten. The rearrangement joins TRBV5-1 to TRBJ2-1, with D uncertain. The receptor was derived from a human donor in a cohort sampled during active COVID-19. Sequenced material: peripheral blood. The CDR3 spells CASSLDGFSSSYNEQFF. The CDR3 nucleotides are TGCGCCAGCAGCTTGGATGGTTTCTCGAGCTCCTACAATGAGCAGTTCTTC. Full variable domain (remainder filled in from reference TRBV5-1 and TRBJ2-1): KAGVTQTPRYLIKTRGQQVTLSCSPISGHRSVSWYQQTPGQGLQFLFEYFSETQRNKGNFPGRFSGRQFSNSRSEMNVSTLELGDSALYLCASSLDGFSSSYNEQFFGPGTRLTVL.